This T cell receptor beta chain comes out of a study of blood T cell repertoires in COVID-19. In the study overall: The origin of the acute and convalescent COVID-19 samples was the United States, Italy and Spain.

Clones were sequenced by immunoSEQ multiplex PCR, and TCRdb holds only the in-frame ones, with some missing. The sample holds about 64,000 clones; 80% to 90% are singletons and the top ten take less than 6.5%. V was clipped by 4 bases and J by 8 bases; unmatched bases: 5. The CDR3 has 15 amino acids. Germline-derived CDR1 and CDR2 are SEHNR and FQNEAQ (reference sequence). This clonotype originated in an older woman with acute or convalescent COVID-19. The specimen was peripheral blood. The genes are TRBV7-9 and TRBJ2-3, with 14 bases aligning to TRBD2. The CDR3 region has the DNA TGTGCCAGCAGCTCCCCGGGACTAGCGGGGGCTACGCAGTATTTT. Its protein is CASSSPGLAGATQYF.